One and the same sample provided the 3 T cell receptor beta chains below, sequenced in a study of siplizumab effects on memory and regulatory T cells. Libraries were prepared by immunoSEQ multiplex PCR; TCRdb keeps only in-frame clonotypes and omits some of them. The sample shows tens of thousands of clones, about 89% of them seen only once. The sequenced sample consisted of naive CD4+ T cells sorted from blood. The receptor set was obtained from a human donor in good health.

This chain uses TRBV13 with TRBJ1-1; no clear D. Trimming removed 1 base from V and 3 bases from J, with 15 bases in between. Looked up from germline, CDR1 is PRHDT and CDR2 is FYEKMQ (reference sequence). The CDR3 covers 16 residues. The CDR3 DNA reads TGTGCCAGCAGCTTAGTCATAATCGGGGTAGACACTGAAGCTTTCTTT. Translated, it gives CASSLVIIGVDTEAFF.

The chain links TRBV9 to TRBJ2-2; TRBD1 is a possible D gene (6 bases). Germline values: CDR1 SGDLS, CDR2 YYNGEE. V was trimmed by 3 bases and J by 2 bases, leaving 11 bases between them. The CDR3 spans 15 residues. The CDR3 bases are TGTGCCAGCAGCGCAGGGGTGTTTAACACCGGGGAGCTGTTTTTT. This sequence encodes CASSAGVFNTGELFF.

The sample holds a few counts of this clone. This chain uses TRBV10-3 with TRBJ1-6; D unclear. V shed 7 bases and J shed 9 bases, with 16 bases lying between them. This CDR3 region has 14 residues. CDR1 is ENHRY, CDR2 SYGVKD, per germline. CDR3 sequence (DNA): TGTGCCATCACATCGTCTCGAGAAGGTTCACCCCTCCACTTT. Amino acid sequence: CAITSSREGSPLHF.